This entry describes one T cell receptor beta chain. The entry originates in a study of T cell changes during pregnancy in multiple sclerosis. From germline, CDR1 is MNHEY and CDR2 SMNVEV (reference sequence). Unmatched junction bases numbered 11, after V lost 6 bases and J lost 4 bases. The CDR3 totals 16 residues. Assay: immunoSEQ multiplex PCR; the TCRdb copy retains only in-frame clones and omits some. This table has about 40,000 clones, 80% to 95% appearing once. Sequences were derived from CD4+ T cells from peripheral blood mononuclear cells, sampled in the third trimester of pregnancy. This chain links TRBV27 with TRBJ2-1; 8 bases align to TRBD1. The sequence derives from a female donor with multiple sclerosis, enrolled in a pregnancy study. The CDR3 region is CASRGTGPMGYNEQFF. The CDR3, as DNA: TGTGCCAGCAGGGGGACAGGACCGATGGGATACAATGAGCAGTTCTTC.